This TCR beta chain was obtained from a study of shared clonotypes between healthy human individuals. About the research overall: Three CD4 naive, three CD4 memory, two CD8 naive and one CD8 memory plate were used per donor.

The DNA input per sorted-subset replicate PCR was roughly 180 ng, corresponding to tens of thousands of T cell genomes. Only in-frame clones appear in the TCRdb table, and some are missing; sequencing was by immunoSEQ multiplex PCR. The sample holds 2,500,000 or so clones, around 90% seen once. Points on this clone: Its antigen is not identified.

Study-level points and caveats: In a handful of donors, about 5% of naive CD4 clonotypes appeared in common.

Sequences were obtained from naive CD4+ T cells from PBMCs. The subset here: CD45RA+ positively selected. The TCR was taken from a man aged 18 to 29 in good health. Some clones in this sample may be carry-over from other donors' samples.

The CDR3 DNA is TGTGCCAGCAGTAAGGGACAGGCCACCTACGAGCAGTACTTC. Protein product: CASSKGQATYEQYF. The gene calls are TRBV6-1 and TRBJ2-7; 8 nucleotides agree with TRBD1. Germline values: CDR1 MNHNS, CDR2 SASEGT. The CDR3 totals 14 residues. The ends lost 5 bases at V and 2 bases at J; junction bases unmatched: 5.